The 28 T cell receptor beta chains reported below all come from one sample, sequenced in a study of a mutant IDH1 vaccine in newly diagnosed glioma. No antigen has been assigned to these receptors. This table comes from immunoSEQ multiplex PCR, and its TCRdb copy is limited to in-frame clones, with some not included. The profile shows 60,000 to 75,000 clones, roughly four fifths of them singletons. The time point was: week 11, during vaccination. Vaccination comprised doses that each held 300 ug of mutant IDH1 20-mer peptide, plus topical imiquimod. The source was PBMCs, collected from a glioma patient whose treatment included an IDH1 peptide vaccine. The receptor set was obtained from a man aged 25-45 years with glioma.

The chain combines TRBV15 with TRBJ1-1; D not certain. Germline V gene sequence: CDR1 LNHNV, CDR2 YYDKDF (reference sequence). The CDR3 length is 14 residues. V was trimmed by 5 bases and J by 1 base, leaving 11 bases between them. The CDR3 loop reads CATSAIWGNTEAFF. The CDR3 DNA follows: TGTGCCACCAGCGCGATCTGGGGGAACACTGAAGCTTTCTTT.

The chain couples TRBV29-1 to TRBJ1-3; D remains unclear. The CDR3 length is 12 residues. CDR1 and CDR2 from the germline V gene are SQVTM and ANQGSEA. Trimming stripped 6 bases from V and 2 bases from J, with 8 bases between. As DNA, the CDR3 is TGCAGCGTCGCCCTCCCTGGAAACACCATATATTTT. It codes for CSVALPGNTIYF.

The V and J genes are TRBV18 and TRBJ2-1; TRBD2 matches at 9 bases. Germline lookup yields CDR1 KGHSH and CDR2 LQKENI. The CDR3 runs to 12 residues. With 6 bases clipped from V and 8 bases from J, the junction kept 2 bases outside the gene matches. DNA for the CDR3: TGTGCCAGCTCCCTAGCGGGATATGAGCAGTTCTTC. Its protein product is CASSLAGYEQFF.

The chain employs TRBV28 and TRBJ2-7; no definite D call. The CDR3 runs 12 residues. Trimming took off 3 bases at V and 5 bases at J, with 8 bases between the two ends. CDR1 MDHEN and CDR2 SYDVKM come from the germline V gene. In DNA, the CDR3 is TGTGCCAGCAGTTTCAGCAACCACGAGCAGTACTTC. Protein: CASSFSNHEQYF.

This CDR3 is CASSPSRDRGLRQYF. CDR3 in DNA: TGCGCCAGCAGCCCGTCCCGGGACAGGGGGCTCAGGCAGTACTTC. This rearrangement joins TRBV5-1 to TRBJ2-7, with TRBD1 identical over 12 bases. The V gene's germline CDR1 is SGHRS and CDR2 YFSETQ. The CDR3 totals 15 residues. Trimming at V came to 4 bases and at J to 9 bases, leaving 11 bases not matched to a gene.

The CDR3 spells CASSLVRRTDTQYF. The CDR3 bases are TGTGCCAGCAGCTTGGTTCGACGAACAGATACGCAGTATTTT. The rearrangement links TRBV5-4 to TRBJ2-3; D remains unclear. Trimming cost V 0 bases and J 3 bases, with 8 bases left between them. CDR3 length: 14 residues. CDR1 is SGHNT and CDR2 is YYREEE in the germline V gene (reference sequence).

This clone came up once. The chain carries TRBV7-2 and TRBJ1-5, with D unclear. V lost 0 bases, J lost 0 bases, and 6 bases lay in between. Germline CDR1 SGHTA, CDR2 FQGNSA. The CDR3 length is 15 residues. CDR3 protein: CASSLAGISNQPQHF. The CDR3 region has the DNA TGTGCCAGCAGCTTAGCGGGGATTAGCAATCAGCCCCAGCATTTT.

V gene TRBV10-3 combines with J gene TRBJ1-2, with TRBD1 matching over 10 bases. The CDR3 runs 15 residues. After removal of 6 bases from V and 4 bases from J, the junction contained 8 bases not matched to a gene. From germline, CDR1 is ENHRY and CDR2 SYGVKD. The CDR3 DNA reads as TGTGCCATCAGAACAACGGACAGGGGGACCTATGGCTACACCTTC. Amino acids: CAIRTTDRGTYGYTF.

Comments on this clone: The sample carries other DNA sequences with the same CDR3. V is TRBV18 and J is TRBJ2-3; D not certain. The V gene lost 0 bases and the J gene lost 2 bases, with 6 bases spanning the gap. Germline V gene sequence: CDR1 KGHSH, CDR2 LQKENI. CDR3 size: 14 residues. DNA for the CDR3: TGTGCCAGCTCACCACCCGGTCTCACAGATACGCAGTATTTT. Its translation: CASSPPGLTDTQYF.

The chain recombines TRBV19 with TRBJ2-1; TRBD2 aligns across 9 bases. V dropped 3 bases and J dropped 7; count of bases not matched to a gene: 7. The germline V gene has CDR1 LNHDA and CDR2 SQIVND (reference sequence). The CDR3 runs 15 residues. The CDR3 DNA follows: TGTGCCAGTAGTATGGCTAGCGGGGCCCGTAATGAGCAGTTCTTC. Its translation is CASSMASGARNEQFF.

The V gene is TRBV4-1, the J gene TRBJ2-7; 7 bases align to TRBD2. The CDR3 covers 15 residues. The trim removed 0 bases at V and 0 bases at J, leaving 2 bases unmatched. Germline V gene lookup returns CDR1 MGHRA and CDR2 YSYEKL. The CDR3 coding sequence is TGCGCCAGCAGCCAAGAGTGGGACTACTCCTACGAGCAGTACTTC. Protein sequence: CASSQEWDYSYEQYF.

The chain uses TRBV27 and TRBJ2-3; D gene uncertain. The CDR3 contains 14 residues. The V end was cut by 1 base, the J end by 0 bases, with 5 bases between. The V gene's germline CDR1 is MNHEY and CDR2 SMNVEV (reference sequence). CDR3 sequence: CASSLFTSTDTQYF. The CDR3 region has the DNA TGTGCCAGCAGTTTATTTACTAGCACAGATACGCAGTATTTT.

J is TRBJ1-6 and V is TRBV9; D unresolved. Germline assignment: CDR1 SGDLS and CDR2 YYNGEE. CDR3 size: 15 residues. Trimming shortened V by 4 bases and J by 5 bases, and 13 bases separated the two germline ends. CDR3: CASSPDSVNNSPLHF. CDR3 DNA: TGTGCCAGCAGCCCAGATTCTGTGAATAATTCACCCCTCCACTTT.

The rearrangement uses TRBV11-3 and TRBJ2-1; 7 positions match TRBD1. The CDR3 loop spans 14 amino acids. The V gene's germline CDR1 is SGHNT and CDR2 YENEEA. J was trimmed by 5 bases and V by 3 bases; bases with no gene match: 4. CDR3 residues: CASSFRGMHNEQFF. The DNA of the CDR3 is TGTGCCAGCAGCTTCAGGGGGATGCACAATGAGCAGTTCTTC.

Regarding this clone: A read error is likely, as this CDR3 ends without the conserved phenylalanine or tryptophan. No DNA is shown, since the ends of the CDR3 on it are uncertain; the CDR3 is the one TCRdb lists. V and J are TRBV5-1 and TRBJ1-1. Germline-derived CDR1 and CDR2 are SGHRS and YFSETQ. Counting both end residues, the CDR3 totals 10 amino acids. CDR3 in amino acids: CASSLVNASI.

In nucleotides, the CDR3 is TGTGCCAGCTCTCTGAACGGGGGGGCCAATCAGCCCCAGCATTTT. Amino acid sequence: CASSLNGGANQPQHF. This chain joins TRBV18 and TRBJ1-5; possible D gene TRBD1, 6 bases. With 6 bases removed from V and 3 bases from J, the gap between germline ends came to 15 bases. The length of the CDR3 is 15 residues. Per germline, CDR1 KGHSH and CDR2 LQKENI.

This chain links TRBV4-1 with TRBJ1-2, with D tentatively TRBD1 (6 bases). The CDR3 extends over 16 amino acids. Trimming shortened V by 6 bases and J by 4 bases, and 21 bases separated the two germline ends. Per the germline V gene, CDR1 is MGHRA and CDR2 is YSYEKL. The CDR3 DNA reads as TGCGCCAGCAGACCCCTCTCCAGGGTCAGGGGCTATGGCTACACCTTC. Translating it yields CASRPLSRVRGYGYTF.

The chain recombines TRBV7-2 with TRBJ2-4; 7 bases line up with TRBD1. CDR3 length: 16 residues. CDR1 SGHTA and CDR2 FQGNSA come from the germline V gene. V gave up 5 bases and J gave up 1 base; unmatched junction bases: 8. The CDR3 sequence is CASSVDRDPAKNIQYF. The CDR3 DNA reads TGTGCCAGCAGCGTCGACAGGGACCCGGCCAAAAACATTCAGTACTTC.

The chain uses TRBV2 and TRBJ2-3; D unresolved. Germline CDR1 is SNHLY and CDR2 is FYNNEI. V gave up 8 bases and J gave up 5 bases, with 17 bases separating them. The CDR3 consists of 14 residues. The CDR3 here is CASRYNIGGDTQYF. CDR3 in DNA: TGTGCCAGCCGTTACAATATAGGTGGAGATACGCAGTATTTT.

This clone was recorded only once. The chain employs TRBV10-3 and TRBJ2-7, with D possibly TRBD2 on 6 matching bases. The CDR3 runs to 16 residues. The germline V gene has CDR1 ENHRY and CDR2 SYGVKD. V was trimmed by 4 bases and J by 2 bases, leaving 18 bases between them. Here the CDR3 reads CAISVGGTLPTYEQYF. The CDR3 DNA reads as TGTGCCATCAGTGTTGGGGGGACCTTACCTACCTACGAGCAGTACTTC.

V gene TRBV7-9 combines with J gene TRBJ1-1; the match to TRBD1 covers 7 bases. Losses at the gene ends were 6 bases for V and 0 bases for J; bases not matched to a gene: 10. CDR3 length: 16 residues. Germline CDR1 reads SEHNR; CDR2 reads FQNEAQ (reference sequence). The CDR3 sequence: CASSNDRDQMNTEAFF. The CDR3 bases are TGTGCCAGCAGTAATGACAGGGACCAAATGAACACTGAAGCTTTCTTT.

The V gene is TRBV7-2, the J gene TRBJ2-3; 10 bases are shared with TRBD2. Per the germline V gene, CDR1 is SGHTA and CDR2 is FQGNSA. After removal of 3 bases from V and 2 bases from J, the junction contained 2 bases not matched to a gene. The CDR3 spans 15 residues. The CDR3 reads CASSFSGGLTDTQYF. As DNA, the CDR3 is TGTGCCAGCAGCTTTAGCGGGGGGCTCACAGATACGCAGTATTTT.

V usage is TRBV2 and J usage is TRBJ2-5, with TRBD1 matching 8 bases. In germline, CDR1 is SNHLY, CDR2 FYNNEI. V shed 6 bases and J 5 bases; nucleotides not matched to a gene: 5. CDR3 length equals 13 residues. The DNA for the CDR3 is TGTGCCAGCAGCCAGGGGGCTCGGGAGACCCAGTACTTC. The encoded protein is CASSQGARETQYF. The whole variable domain, remainder taken from reference TRBV2 and TRBJ2-5, is EPEVTQTPSHQVTQMGQEVILRCVPISNHLYFYWYRQILGQKVEFLVSFYNNEISEKSEIFDDQFSVERPDGSNFTLKIRSTKLEDSAMYFCASSQGARETQYFGPGTRLLVL.

The chain uses TRBV5-1 and TRBJ2-2; 9 bases are a match to TRBD1. Germline V gene sequence: CDR1 SGHRS, CDR2 YFSETQ. V was pared by 4 bases and J by 0 bases, with 4 bases of the junction left unmatched. The CDR3 sequence is 16 residues long. Written as DNA, the CDR3 is TGCGCCAGCAGCGCTGGGACAGGGACGAACACCGGGGAGCTGTTTTTT. Translated, it gives CASSAGTGTNTGELFF.

This clone was observed a single time. The rearrangement links TRBV6-1 to TRBJ1-1, with D tentatively TRBD1 (6 bases). The CDR3 is 13 amino acids. V was shortened by 10 bases and J by 2 bases, with 14 bases between the two germline ends. Germline V gives CDR1 MNHNS, CDR2 SASEGT. Written as DNA, the CDR3 is TGTGCCATAGGACAGTTCGAAAACACTGAAGCTTTCTTT. Its protein is CAIGQFENTEAFF.

This chain connects TRBV5-1 to TRBJ2-7, with D possibly being TRBD1 (6 bases). The CDR3 covers 14 residues. CDR1 is SGHRS and CDR2 is YFSETQ in the germline V gene. V gave up 4 bases and J gave up 4 bases, with 15 bases separating them. CDR3 DNA: TGCGCCAGCAGCGGGGACGGCCAGGGGTACGAGCAGTACTTC. It specifies CASSGDGQGYEQYF.

The chain recombines TRBV5-1 with TRBJ2-3, with D tentatively TRBD1 or TRBD2 (5 bases each). CDR1 and CDR2 from the germline V gene are SGHRS and YFSETQ. CDR3 length: 15 residues. V shed 0 bases and J shed 1 base, with 9 bases lying between them. CDR3 sequence reads: CASSLGGRGTDTQYF. The CDR3 DNA follows: TGCGCCAGCAGCTTGGGGGGACGGGGCACAGATACGCAGTATTTT. Full variable domain (remainder filled in from reference TRBV5-1 and TRBJ2-3): KAGVTQTPRYLIKTRGQQVTLSCSPISGHRSVSWYQQTPGQGLQFLFEYFSETQRNKGNFPGRFSGRQFSNSRSEMNVSTLELGDSALYLCASSLGGRGTDTQYFGPGTRLTVL.

This clone was counted only a few times. DNA of the CDR3: TGTGCCAGCAGCTCGACAGGGGTTAGCACAGATACGCAGTATTTT. This gives the protein CASSSTGVSTDTQYF. V and J are TRBV7-2 and TRBJ2-3; 8 positions match TRBD1. With 4 bases clipped from V and 0 bases from J, the junction kept 3 bases outside the gene matches. Germline V gene lookup returns CDR1 SGHTA and CDR2 FQGNSA. CDR3 length: 15 amino acids.